Shown below are 21 T cell receptor beta chains from a single sample sequenced in a study of CD8 T cells in Susac syndrome. Reverse transcription used about 0.45 to 1 ug RNA and random hexamers. TCRdb fed the immunoSEQ multiplex PCR reads into MiXCR, producing one record per CDR3 protein. The table lists roughly 200,000 distinct CDR3 sequences, just under 95% of them singletons. Input material: CD4+ T cells from PBMCs. The receptors stem from a human donor in good health.

In this sample, this clonotype turned up once. This chain links TRBV5-1 with TRBJ2-5; 9 bases match TRBD2. This CDR3 spans 18 amino acids. The ends lost 0 bases at V and 4 bases at J; junction bases unmatched: 13. From germline, CDR1 is SGHRS and CDR2 YFSETQ. The CDR3 DNA follows: TGCGCCAGCAGCTTGGCGGGGGCGGGAGGGCCAGTGAGAGAGACCCAGTACTTC. This sequence encodes CASSLAGAGGPVRETQYF.

The chain couples TRBV3-1 to TRBJ2-7; no clear D gene. The V gene's germline CDR1 is LGHDT and CDR2 YNNKEL (reference sequence). Trimming took off 2 bases at V and 7 bases at J, with 6 bases between the two ends. The CDR3 runs 11 residues. This CDR3 is CASSQREEQYF. Written as DNA, the CDR3 is TGTGCCAGCAGCCAAAGGGAAGAGCAGTACTTC.

The chain is built from TRBV29-1 and TRBJ2-3; TRBD1 matches 8 bases. The CDR3 totals 15 residues. V was pared by 3 bases and J by 2 bases, with 7 bases of the junction left unmatched. CDR1 and CDR2 (germline): SQVTM, ANQGSEA. The CDR3 is CSVDGSTGVTDTQYF. CDR3 sequence (DNA): TGCAGCGTTGATGGTTCGACAGGGGTCACAGATACGCAGTATTTT.

This clonotype was counted once. The chain is built from TRBV29-1 and TRBJ1-1; 8 bases match TRBD1. The CDR3 contains 12 residues. V shed 4 bases, J shed 9 bases, and the junction held 7 bases outside the gene matches. Germline V gene sequence: CDR1 SQVTM, CDR2 ANQGSEA. For the CDR3, the DNA is TGCAGCGTTGGTGGACAGGGTCTTCAAGCTTTCTTT. This codes for CSVGGQGLQAFF.

The CDR3, as DNA: TGTGCCAGCAGCAAGACTATTAACACCGGGGAGCTGTTTTTT. Amino acids: CASSKTINTGELFF. The V and J genes are TRBV27 and TRBJ2-2, with D maybe TRBD2 (5 bases). Germline values: CDR1 MNHEY, CDR2 SMNVEV (reference sequence). The V end was cut by 6 bases, the J end by 2 bases, with 10 bases between. The CDR3 runs 14 residues.

This chain's CDR3 is CAWSVRGGYENIQYF. The CDR3, as DNA: TGTGCCTGGAGTGTAAGGGGGGGTTACGAAAACATTCAGTACTTC. The chain employs TRBV30 and TRBJ2-4; D is perhaps TRBD2 (7 bases). The V gene lost 0 bases and the J gene lost 5 bases, with 14 bases spanning the gap. The CDR3 spans 15 residues. The V gene's germline CDR1 is GTSNPN and CDR2 SVGIG (reference sequence).

The chain links TRBV29-1 to TRBJ2-1; TRBD2 aligns across 12 bases. The CDR3 length is 12 residues. Germline V gene data show CDR1 as SQVTM and CDR2 as ANQGSEA. The V segment lost 7 bases and the J segment 12 bases; nucleotides outside the gene matches: 7. CDR3 DNA: TGCAGCGCCTGGACTAGCGGGAACGTGCAGTTCTTC. Translation: CSAWTSGNVQFF.

The table lists this clonotype with a few counts. The gene calls are TRBV7-9 and TRBJ2-7, with D perhaps given as TRBD1 or TRBD2 (6 bases each). CDR1 SEHNR and CDR2 FQNEAQ come from the germline V gene (reference sequence). V was shortened by 5 bases and J by 5 bases, with 13 bases between the two germline ends. This CDR3 is 13 amino acids long. The CDR3 here is CASSRSGADEQYF. The CDR3 nucleotides read TGTGCCAGCAGCCGTTCGGGGGCCGACGAGCAGTACTTC.

This chain uses TRBV29-1 with TRBJ2-5; possibly TRBD1 or TRBD2 for D (5 bases each). This CDR3 has 14 residues. The V gene's germline CDR1 is SQVTM and CDR2 ANQGSEA. Trimming stripped 4 bases from V and 5 bases from J, with 17 bases between. The CDR3 region is CSVVGALWGETQYF. DNA for the CDR3: TGCAGCGTTGTCGGAGCGCTCTGGGGGGAGACCCAGTACTTC.

CDR3 region: CASSLGRQGAKETQYF. CDR3 sequence (DNA): TGTGCCAGCAGCTTAGGCAGACAGGGGGCGAAAGAGACCCAGTACTTC. The gene calls are TRBV7-2 and TRBJ2-5; TRBD1 agrees at 10 bases. The CDR3 has 16 amino acids. Germline V gene sequence: CDR1 SGHTA, CDR2 FQGNSA. Trimming removed 1 base from V and 3 bases from J; junction bases left unmatched: 5.

The CDR3 region has the DNA TGTGCCACCTCACAAGGGACTAATGAAAAACTGTTTTTT. Translated, it gives CATSQGTNEKLFF. The chain links TRBV19 to TRBJ1-4; D uncertain. Germline-derived CDR1 and CDR2 are LNHDA and SQIVND (reference sequence). Trimming cost V 10 bases and J 2 bases, with 11 bases left between them. This CDR3 has 13 residues.

This chain joins TRBV29-1 and TRBJ2-3; a weak D match, TRBD2 (6 bases). This CDR3 contains 13 residues. Germline CDR1 is SQVTM and CDR2 is ANQGSEA. V lost 6 bases and J lost 5, with 15 bases in between. CDR3 nucleotide sequence: TGCAGCGTGGGAAGGAACGGGGGAGATACGCAGTATTTT. Its protein is CSVGRNGGDTQYF.

The chain carries TRBV6-5 and TRBJ1-1; TRBD1 aligns across 11 bases. The trim removed 2 bases at V and 3 bases at J, leaving 2 bases unmatched. The CDR3 covers 15 residues. Looked up from germline, CDR1 is MNHEY and CDR2 is SVGAGI. CDR3 sequence (DNA): TGTGCCAGCAGTTACCTGGGACAGGGGGACACTGAAGCTTTCTTT. Its translation: CASSYLGQGDTEAFF.

This chain joins TRBV15 and TRBJ2-1, with 9 bases matching TRBD2. This CDR3 has 16 residues. V shed 1 base and J 1 base; nucleotides not matched to a gene: 2. Germline values: CDR1 LNHNV, CDR2 YYDKDF (reference sequence). The CDR3 is CATSRGLAVSYNEQFF. The CDR3 DNA reads as TGTGCCACCAGCAGAGGACTAGCGGTTTCCTACAATGAGCAGTTCTTC.

The chain uses TRBV24-1 and TRBJ2-7; 10 bases map to TRBD2. Looked up from germline, CDR1 is KGHDR and CDR2 is SFDVKD. Germline trimming cut 4 bases from V and 6 bases from J; bases unmatched to any gene: 8. The CDR3 is 15 amino acids. Written as DNA, the CDR3 is TGTGCCACCAGTGACCCCAGCGGGAGGGCATCCGAGCAGTACTTC. It specifies CATSDPSGRASEQYF.

V is TRBV5-1 and J is TRBJ2-7; D remains ambiguous. The CDR3 extends over 13 amino acids. The V end was cut by 3 bases, the J end by 1 base, with 8 bases between. Germline V lookup: CDR1 SGHRS, CDR2 YFSETQ. CDR3 sequence (DNA): TGCGCCAGCAGCTCGCTGGAGTCCTACGAGCAGTACTTC. Amino acids: CASSSLESYEQYF.

The chain couples TRBV29-1 to TRBJ2-7; D uncertain. Per germline, CDR1 SQVTM and CDR2 ANQGSEA. Trimming cost V 5 bases and J 0 bases, with 8 bases left between them. This CDR3 region has 12 residues. The CDR3: CSVRPSSYEQYF. For the CDR3, the DNA is TGCAGCGTTCGACCCAGCTCCTACGAGCAGTACTTC.

The rearrangement uses TRBV7-2 and TRBJ2-7; D might be TRBD1 (7 bases). This CDR3 spans 16 amino acids. V dropped 4 bases and J dropped 0 bases, with 16 bases sitting between them. CDR1 and CDR2 (germline): SGHTA, FQGNSA. The CDR3 spells CASSSQGGPSSYEQYF. The CDR3 nucleotides are TGTGCCAGCAGCTCCCAGGGGGGCCCGAGCTCCTACGAGCAGTACTTC. The full variable domain, rest sourced from reference TRBV7-2 and TRBJ2-7, is GAGVSQSPSNKVTEKGKDVELRCDPISGHTALYWYRQSLGQGLEFLIYFQGNSAPDKSGLPSDRFSAERTGGSVSTLTIQRTQQEDSAVYLCASSSQGGPSSYEQYFGPGTRLTVT.

J is TRBJ2-4 and V is TRBV7-2; TRBD1 is a possible D gene (7 bases). CDR3 length: 13 amino acids. Per germline, CDR1 SGHTA and CDR2 FQGNSA. The V end was cut by 5 bases, the J end by 6 bases, with 11 bases between. The CDR3 sequence: CASSLRGANIQYF. CDR3 DNA sequence: TGTGCCAGCAGCCTCAGGGGGGCAAACATTCAGTACTTC.

V usage is TRBV3-1 and J usage is TRBJ1-2, with unresolved D. Trimming cost V 3 bases and J 4 bases, with 9 bases left between them. CDR1 and CDR2 (germline): LGHDT, YNNKEL (reference sequence). CDR3 length: 13 amino acids. CDR3 sequence reads: CASSQSLAYGYTF. The CDR3 coding sequence is TGTGCCAGCAGCCAGAGTCTGGCCTATGGCTACACCTTC. Complete variable domain (other parts from reference TRBV3-1 and TRBJ1-2): DTAVSQTPKYLVTQMGNDKSIKCEQNLGHDTMYWYKQDSKKFLKIMFSYNNKELIINETVPNRFSPKSPDKAHLNLHINSLELGDSAVYFCASSQSLAYGYTFGSGTRLTVV.

This chain uses TRBV20-1 with TRBJ2-3; 9 bases are shared with TRBD1. Per germline, CDR1 DFQATT and CDR2 SNEGSKA (reference sequence). This CDR3 region has 16 residues. Trimming at V came to 6 bases and at J to 5 bases, leaving 15 bases not matched to a gene. In DNA, the CDR3 is TGCAGTGCCTTAGACACCGGGACAGGGTTCGGAGATACGCAGTATTTT. It encodes CSALDTGTGFGDTQYF.